The 15 T cell receptor beta chains in this list originate from one sample, sequenced in a study of STAT3 mutations in large granular lymphocyte leukemia. Study-wide results and caveats: At least one immunodominant TCR beta clonotype appeared in every T-cell large granular lymphocyte leukemia patient.

Their recognized antigens are unknown. TCRdb keeps only in-frame clones here, not all; method: immunoSEQ multiplex PCR. The sample consists of 15,000 to 18,000 clones, 80% to 95% of them appearing once. Sequenced input: peripheral blood mononuclear cells. Receptor source: a woman aged 50 to 65 with T-cell large granular lymphocyte leukemia. Some clones in this sample may be carry-over from other donors' samples.

This chain links TRBV4-1 with TRBJ2-3, with TRBD2 as a possible D gene (6 bases). The CDR3 is made up of 14 amino acids. Trimming removed 4 bases at V and 5 bases at J, with 13 bases between. CDR1 and CDR2 from the germline V gene are MGHRA and YSYEKL. CDR3 sequence (DNA): TGCGCCAGCAGCCGGGGGATGGGGGGAGATACGCAGTATTTT. This translates into CASSRGMGGDTQYF.

The genes are TRBV5-1 and TRBJ1-2; 9 positions agree with TRBD1. The CDR3 runs to 15 residues. V lost 2 bases, J lost 5 bases, and 7 bases stayed unmatched. Germline V gene lookup returns CDR1 SGHRS and CDR2 YFSETQ. CDR3 nucleotide sequence: TGCGCCAGCAGCTTAATCCCGGGACAGGGTTATGGCTACACCTTC. Residues: CASSLIPGQGYGYTF.

The genes are TRBV18 and TRBJ2-4, with 7 bases that match TRBD2. V shed 3 bases and J 2 bases; nucleotides not matched to a gene: 1. From germline, CDR1 is KGHSH and CDR2 LQKENI. The CDR3 contains 14 residues. CDR3 protein: CASSPGTTKNIQYF. The CDR3 DNA reads TGTGCCAGCTCACCCGGGACTACCAAAAACATTCAGTACTTC.

The chain combines TRBV29-1 with TRBJ2-2, with D tentatively TRBD1 or TRBD2 (5 bases each). The CDR3 loop spans 13 amino acids. Germline CDR1 SQVTM, CDR2 ANQGSEA. Trimming stripped 7 bases from V and 5 bases from J, with 14 bases between. Written as DNA, the CDR3 is TGCAGCGCAAGACGAGGGGTAACCGGGGAGCTGTTTTTT. Amino acid sequence: CSARRGVTGELFF.

CDR3 sequence (DNA): TGTGCCAGCAGCGTAGGACACTTTAACACTGAAGCTTTCTTT. Amino acid sequence: CASSVGHFNTEAFF. This sequence joins TRBV9 and TRBJ1-1, with D unresolved. The CDR3 is 14 residues long. Trimming stripped 0 bases from V and 2 bases from J, with 8 bases between. CDR1 SGDLS and CDR2 YYNGEE come from the germline V gene.

This clone was recorded once. As DNA, the CDR3 is TGTGCCAGCAGCTACGGACAGGGCGCCTACGAGCAGTACTTC. Protein product: CASSYGQGAYEQYF. The chain employs TRBV9 and TRBJ2-7; 8 bases line up with TRBD1. The CDR3 spans 14 residues. Per the germline V gene, CDR1 is SGDLS and CDR2 is YYNGEE. With V trimmed by 4 bases and J by 2 bases, 5 bases remained unmatched.

The chain links TRBV4-3 to TRBJ2-7; 7 bases map to TRBD2. Germline assignment: CDR1 LGHNA and CDR2 YSLEER. The trim removed 4 bases at V and 4 bases at J, leaving 13 bases unmatched. The CDR3 is made up of 16 amino acids. The CDR3 loop is CASSPPPDWREYEQYF. For the CDR3, the DNA is TGCGCCAGCAGCCCCCCTCCGGACTGGCGGGAGTACGAGCAGTACTTC.

The rearrangement joins TRBV2 to TRBJ2-7; TRBD2 is a possible D gene (6 bases). Germline CDR1 is SNHLY and CDR2 is FYNNEI. The CDR3 has 12 amino acids. Trimming stripped 5 bases from V and 3 bases from J, with 8 bases between. The CDR3 reads CASSLANYEQYF. CDR3 in DNA: TGTGCCAGCAGTCTAGCGAACTACGAGCAGTACTTC.

The rearrangement links TRBV5-1 to TRBJ2-5; tentatively, D is TRBD1 (5 bases). The V gene's germline CDR1 is SGHRS and CDR2 YFSETQ. Trimming left V 6 bases short and J 5 bases short, with 11 bases between. This CDR3 comprises 12 residues. CDR3 sequence reads: CASTGIGETQYF. The CDR3 DNA follows: TGCGCCAGCACAGGGATTGGGGAGACCCAGTACTTC.

V and J are TRBV4-1 and TRBJ2-7; tentatively, D is TRBD1 (6 bases). V was cut by 2 bases and J by 3 bases, with 11 bases left in between. CDR3 length equals 14 residues. The germline V gene has CDR1 MGHRA and CDR2 YSYEKL. The CDR3 nucleotides are TGCGCCAGCAGCCAAAACAGGGATCTCTACGAGCAGTACTTC. It translates to CASSQNRDLYEQYF.

V and J are TRBV4-2 and TRBJ2-5; TRBD1 is a possible D gene (6 bases). Trimming took 1 base from V and 2 from J, leaving 11 bases between them. The CDR3 is 15 residues long. CDR1 is LGHNA, CDR2 YNFKEQ, per germline. CDR3 coding DNA: TGTGCCAGCAGCCAAGTTTTACAGGGACAAGAGACCCAGTACTTC. This encodes CASSQVLQGQETQYF.

J is TRBJ2-1 and V is TRBV19; 9 bases agree with TRBD1. Germline V gene data show CDR1 as LNHDA and CDR2 as SQIVND (reference sequence). This CDR3 has 15 amino acids. Trimming cost V 6 bases and J 1 base; bases outside gene matches: 4. The CDR3 DNA reads as TGTGCCAGTAGGCTCGACAGGGGGTCCTACAATGAGCAGTTCTTC. Translation gives CASRLDRGSYNEQFF.

This chain connects TRBV2 to TRBJ2-7; a weak D match, TRBD1 (6 bases). Germline CDR1 is SNHLY and CDR2 is FYNNEI. The CDR3 contains 14 residues. V lost 10 bases and J 0 bases, leaving 16 bases between the germline ends. This chain's CDR3 is CATHQDSSSYEQYF. In nucleotides, the CDR3 is TGTGCCACGCACCAGGACAGCTCCTCCTACGAGCAGTACTTC.

The chain employs TRBV6-5 and TRBJ1-4, with a possible D match to TRBD1 (5 bases). Trimming took off 0 bases at V and 7 bases at J, with 15 bases between the two ends. This CDR3 spans 16 amino acids. CDR1 is MNHEY, CDR2 SVGAGI, per germline. CDR3 region: CASSYSIGQRGEKLFF. The CDR3, as DNA: TGTGCCAGCAGTTACTCGATAGGGCAAAGGGGTGAAAAACTGTTTTTT.

The chain has TRBV29-1 and TRBJ1-2; no reliable D call. V lost 3 bases and J lost 4, with 6 bases in between. The CDR3 has 11 residues. The germline CDR1 and CDR2 sequences are SQVTM and ANQGSEA. CDR3 DNA: TGCAGCGTTGAGGGCTTCTATGGCTACACCTTC. This encodes CSVEGFYGYTF.